This is a list of T cell receptor beta chains from one sample in a study of blood T cell repertoires in COVID-19. Libraries were prepared by immunoSEQ multiplex PCR; TCRdb keeps only in-frame clonotypes and omits some of them. In the table there are 100,000 to 150,000 clones, over 80% of which are singletons. The sequenced sample was peripheral blood. These receptor sequences come from a woman between 65 and 79 years old with acute or convalescent COVID-19. The CDR3 runs from the conserved cysteine through the conserved F or W. A D gene is named only where the DNA matches it firmly. A clone size is listed for some rows: how often the clone was seen (once, few, many), or a class if it is expanded.

clone size	D gene	V gene	J gene	CDR3 DNA	CDR3 protein
.	.	TRBV12-2	TRBJ1-1	TGTGCAAGGGGGCTTTTGGGCACTGAAGCTTTCTTT	CARGLLGTEAFF
.	.	TRBV3-1/TRBV3-2	TRBJ1-3	TGTGCCAGCAGCCAAGGGCGGGTCTACTCTGGAAACACCATATATTTT	CASSQGRVYSGNTIYF
.	TRBD2	TRBV7-9	TRBJ2-1	TGTGCCAGCAGCGCCCCCTCCCGGGGGGGCAGGGAGCAGTTCTTC	CASSAPSRGGREQFF
.	.	TRBV7-3	TRBJ2-1	TGTGCCAGCAGCTTACGAGGGGGTGGGCAGTTCTTC	CASSLRGGGQFF
.	TRBD1	TRBV6-5	TRBJ2-1	TGTGCCAGTCCACCCCCGGACAGGATTGCTGGTGAGCAGTTCTTC	CASPPPDRIAGEQFF
.	TRBD1	TRBV28	TRBJ1-4	TGTGCCAGCAGGTTACAGGGGGCGCCTGAAAAACTGTTTTTT	CASRLQGAPEKLFF
.	.	TRBV28	TRBJ1-2	TGTGCCAGCAGTTTAGGGAGGGCTAGCTATGGCTACACCTTC	CASSLGRASYGYTF
.	TRBD1	TRBV28	TRBJ1-1	TGTGCCAGCAGTTTCGTAGGGACAGGGGGCCCAGCTTTCTTT	CASSFVGTGGPAFF
.	.	TRBV15	TRBJ2-2	TGTGCCACCAGCAGAGATCCTTCGGGGGAGCTGTTTTTT	CATSRDPSGELFF
.	TRBD1	TRBV19	TRBJ1-2	TGTGCCAGTAACTCCCAGGGGGGCGGTGGCTACACCTTC	CASNSQGGGGYTF
once	.	TRBV6-5	TRBJ1-5	TGTGCCAGTACCGTCGAGGCAGGGAATCAGCCCCAGCATTTT	CASTVEAGNQPQHF
.	TRBD1	TRBV18	TRBJ2-7	TGTGCCAGCTCACCGGGGACAGGGGACCTCTACGAGCAGTACTTC	CASSPGTGDLYEQYF
.	.	TRBV28	TRBJ2-1	TGTGCCAGCAGCCTCGGGACTCCCCTAAATGAGCAGTTCTTC	CASSLGTPLNEQFF
.	.	TRBV19	TRBJ1-1	TGTGCCAGTAGTATCAAATCCAGGGGCCAGAACACTGAAGCTTTCTTT	CASSIKSRGQNTEAFF
once	.	TRBV2	TRBJ1-6	TGTGCCAGCAGTCAGGACAGAAATAATTCACCCCTCCACTTT	CASSQDRNNSPLHF
.	TRBD1	TRBV18	TRBJ2-1	TGTGCCAGCTCACCAAGGGACAGGGCTTACAATGAGCAGTTCTTC	CASSPRDRAYNEQFF
.	.	TRBV11-2	TRBJ1-2	TGTGCCAGCAGCTTAGGTCTGTCAGGGATTGGCTACACCTTC	CASSLGLSGIGYTF
.	.	TRBV3-1/TRBV3-2	TRBJ1-2	TGTGCCAGCAGCCCCCCCGGGAACACCTATGGCTACACCTTC	CASSPPGNTYGYTF
.	.	TRBV7-9	TRBJ1-2	TGTGCCAGCAGCTTAGAGGAGGGGTGGGGCTATGGCTACACCTTC	CASSLEEGWGYGYTF
.	.	TRBV12-3/TRBV12-4	TRBJ1-2	TGTGCCAGCACCAAATTGGCTCACGGCTACACCTTC	CASTKLAHGYTF
.	.	TRBV5-1	TRBJ1-6	TGCGCCAGCAGCTTGCTGGGAGGAAGCTCACCCCTCCACTTT	CASSLLGGSSPLHF
few	TRBD2	TRBV5-1	TRBJ2-2	TGCGCCAGCACCAGACTAGCGGGGGGCGCGAACACCGGGGAGCTGTTTTTT	CASTRLAGGANTGELFF
.	TRBD1	TRBV2	TRBJ1-6	TGTGCCAGCAGGGCTGGACAGGGATCTTCACCCCTCCACTTT	CASRAGQGSSPLHF
.	.	TRBV7-2	TRBJ2-7	TGTGCCAGCAGCTTAGGACAGTTCATCTCCTACGAGCAGTACTTC	CASSLGQFISYEQYF
once	.	TRBV10-1	TRBJ1-1	TGCGCCAGCAGTGAAACCTCGGGGGAAGCTTTCTTT	CASSETSGEAFF
once	.	TRBV11-2	TRBJ2-1	TGTGCCAGCAGCTCCCAGGGAGGTAGAGGCAATGAGCAGTTCTTC	CASSSQGGRGNEQFF
.	TRBD1	TRBV29-1	TRBJ1-5	TGCAGCGTTTGCTCAGGGCAGGGGGGACAGCCCCAGCATTTT	CSVCSGQGGQPQHF
.	TRBD1	TRBV7-8	TRBJ1-6	TGTGCCAGCAGCGCGACAGGGGAAGGGTCACCCCTCCACTTT	CASSATGEGSPLHF
.	.	TRBV28	TRBJ2-3	TGTGCCAGCTCATGGGGGGTCTCTCTCACAGATACGCAGTATTTT	CASSWGVSLTDTQYF
.	.	TRBV11-3	TRBJ2-3	TGTGCCAGCAGCCCAGGGGGGACCAACACAGATACGCAGTATTTT	CASSPGGTNTDTQYF
.	.	TRBV12-3/TRBV12-4	TRBJ1-1	TGTGCCAGCAGGTACATGAACACTGAAGCTTTCTTT	CASRYMNTEAFF
.	TRBD2	TRBV3-1/TRBV3-2	TRBJ2-3	TGTGCCAGCAGCCTTAGCGGGGGGAGTGCAGATACGCAGTATTTT	CASSLSGGSADTQYF